The 12 T cell receptor beta chains below come from one sample, sequenced in a study of T-cell memory formation after mild COVID-19. TCRdb re-called the 5' RACE reads with MiXCR, one entry per CDR3 protein. The sample has some 190,000 distinct CDR3 sequences; around 19% are singletons. Sequencing used PBMCs or a T cell subset sorted from them (not recorded which). The receptors stem from an adult woman who had mild COVID-19 (a few samples of this study predate the infection). Cell type and time point are not known.

This clonotype occurred many times. The rearrangement links TRBV7-9 to TRBJ2-1; TRBD2 matches at 10 bases. The CDR3 sequence is 16 residues long. Trimming removed 2 bases from V and 8 bases from J; junction bases left unmatched: 9. Germline values: CDR1 SEHNR, CDR2 FQNEAQ (reference sequence). As DNA, the CDR3 is TGTGCCAGCAGCTTATCGTCTAGCGGGAGTGAGGATGAGCAGTTCTTC. It is translated as CASSLSSSGSEDEQFF. Looking up the rest from reference TRBV7-9 and TRBJ2-1 gives the full variable domain: DTGVSQNPRHKITKRGQNVTFRCDPISEHNRLYWYRQTLGQGPEFLTYFQNEAQLEKSRLLSDRFSAERPKGSFSTLEIQRTEQGDSAMYLCASSLSSSGSEDEQFFGPGTRLTVL.

This clonotype was observed a few times. DNA for the CDR3: TGTGCCACCAGCAGAGATCGTCTGGAACTAGCCAAAAACATTCAGTACTTC. It encodes CATSRDRLELAKNIQYF. The chain is built from TRBV15 and TRBJ2-4, with D unresolved. In germline, CDR1 is LNHNV, CDR2 YYDKDF (reference sequence). The V and J ends lost 0 bases and 0 bases respectively, with 12 bases between them. The CDR3 is 17 amino acids. Looking up the rest from reference TRBV15 and TRBJ2-4 gives the full variable domain: DAMVIQNPRYQVTQFGKPVTLSCSQTLNHNVMYWYQQKSSQAPKLLFHYYDKDFNNEADTPDNFQSRRPNTSFCFLDIRSPGLGDTAMYLCATSRDRLELAKNIQYFGAGTRLSVL.

This chain joins TRBV7-9 and TRBJ2-3; 7 bases are shared with TRBD2. Germline assignment: CDR1 SEHNR and CDR2 FQNEAQ (reference sequence). CDR3 length: 12 amino acids. Losses at the gene ends were 11 bases for V and 5 bases for J; bases not matched to a gene: 7. Here the CDR3 reads CAGNGEGDTQYF. In DNA, the CDR3 is TGTGCCGGAAACGGGGAGGGAGATACGCAGTATTTT.

V gene TRBV6-5 combines with J gene TRBJ2-5, with D maybe TRBD2 (6 bases). Germline values: CDR1 MNHEY, CDR2 SVGAGI. Trimming took 2 bases from V and 2 from J, leaving 12 bases between them. This CDR3 has 15 amino acids. CDR3 bases: TGTGCCAGCAGTTACGTGGCTAGCGAACAAGAGACCCAGTACTTC. Its translation: CASSYVASEQETQYF.

This clonotype has at least ten counts. The chain links TRBV7-6 to TRBJ2-7, with TRBD1 matching 12 bases. Germline CDR1 reads SGHVS; CDR2 reads FNYEAQ. This CDR3 has 15 residues. V trimming: 5 bases; J trimming: 7 bases; junction bases outside the gene matches: 9. CDR3 DNA: TGTGCCAGCAGCCCCACTTGGGACAGGGGGCGGGAGCAGTACTTC. This codes for CASSPTWDRGREQYF. The whole variable domain, remainder taken from reference TRBV7-6 and TRBJ2-7, is GAGVSQSPRYKVTKRGQDVALRCDPISGHVSLYWYRQALGQGPEFLTYFNYEAQQDKSGLPNDRFSAERPEGSISTLTIQRTEQRDSAMYRCASSPTWDRGREQYFGPGTRLTVT.

This clonotype was seen a handful of times. This rearrangement joins TRBV12-3 or TRBV12-4 to TRBJ2-7; possible D gene TRBD2, 7 bases. V was pared by 9 bases and J by 3 bases, with 21 bases between. CDR3 length: 15 residues. CDR3 residues: CASTDRGGVHYEQYF. The CDR3 nucleotides are TGTGCCAGTACCGATAGGGGGGGCGTGCACTACGAGCAGTACTTC.

The rearrangement links TRBV12-3 or TRBV12-4 to TRBJ2-7; TRBD1 might be the D (5 bases). V lost 2 bases and J 3 bases, leaving 11 bases between the germline ends. The CDR3 length is 14 residues. This chain's CDR3 is CASSLTDRNYEQYF. CDR3 DNA: TGTGCCAGCAGTTTAACTGACAGAAACTACGAGCAGTACTTC.

The J gene is TRBJ2-7, the V gene TRBV12-3 or TRBV12-4; D may be TRBD1 (5 bases). CDR3 size: 14 residues. V was clipped by 2 bases and J by 4 bases, with 12 bases between them. The CDR3 DNA reads TGTGCCAGCAGTTTATACCCTGGGGCTTACGAGCAGTACTTC. Translating it yields CASSLYPGAYEQYF.

The J gene is TRBJ1-4, the V gene TRBV30; D is unclear. V shed 1 base and J shed 1 base, with 16 bases lying between them. Germline CDR1 reads GTSNPN; CDR2 reads SVGIG (reference sequence). The CDR3 covers 17 residues. CDR3 nucleotides: TGTGCCTGGAGTGCCCCGAGGACGTTCGGAACTAATGAAAAACTGTTTTTT. Its translation: CAWSAPRTFGTNEKLFF. The variable domain in full, with the rest retrieved from reference TRBV30 and TRBJ1-4, is SQTIHQWPATLVQPVGSPLSLECTVEGTSNPNLYWYRQAAGRGLQLLFYSVGIGQISSEVPQNLSASRPQDRQFILSSKKLLLSDSGFYLCAWSAPRTFGTNEKLFFGSGTQLSVL.

The table lists this clonotype with many counts. The V call is TRBV12-3 or TRBV12-4, the J call TRBJ2-5; 8 bases match TRBD2. This CDR3 comprises 16 residues. V lost 6 bases and J lost 4; bases outside the gene matches: 13. CDR3 sequence reads: CASSEAGALRGETQYF. Written as DNA, the CDR3 is TGTGCCAGCAGCGAAGCGGGAGCTCTTCGGGGAGAGACCCAGTACTTC.

This rearrangement joins TRBV27 to TRBJ2-5; 7 nucleotides match TRBD1. V lost 6 bases to trimming and J lost 2 bases; unmatched junction nucleotides: 6. Per germline, CDR1 MNHEY and CDR2 SMNVEV (reference sequence). This CDR3 spans 14 amino acids. The CDR3 nucleotides read TGTGCCAGCAGGGAACAGGGGAAACAAGAGACCCAGTACTTC. The encoded protein is CASREQGKQETQYF.

This clonotype occurred a few times. V is TRBV5-1 and J is TRBJ1-6; 7 bases fit TRBD1. Germline CDR1 is SGHRS and CDR2 is YFSETQ. Losses at the gene ends were 4 bases for V and 9 bases for J; bases not matched to a gene: 13. The CDR3 loop spans 16 amino acids. CDR3 protein: CASSVDPTGSGSPLHF. The CDR3 bases are TGCGCCAGCAGCGTGGATCCGACAGGGTCGGGTTCACCCCTCCACTTT.